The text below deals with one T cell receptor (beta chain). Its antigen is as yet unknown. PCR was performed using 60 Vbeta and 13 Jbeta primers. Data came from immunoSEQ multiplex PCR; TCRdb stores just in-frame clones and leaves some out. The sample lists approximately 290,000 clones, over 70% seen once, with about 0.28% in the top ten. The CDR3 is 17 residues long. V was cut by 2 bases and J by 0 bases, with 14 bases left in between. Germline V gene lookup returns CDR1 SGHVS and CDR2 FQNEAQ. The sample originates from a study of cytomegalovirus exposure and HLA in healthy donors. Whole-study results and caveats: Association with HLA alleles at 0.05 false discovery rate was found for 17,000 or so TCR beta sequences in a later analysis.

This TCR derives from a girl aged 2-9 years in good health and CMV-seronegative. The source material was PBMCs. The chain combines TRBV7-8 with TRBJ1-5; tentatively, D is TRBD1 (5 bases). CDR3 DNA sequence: TGTGCCAGCAGCTTATCATCGGGGGGGGGTAGCAATCAGCCCCAGCATTTT. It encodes CASSLSSGGGSNQPQHF.